This T cell receptor beta chain derives from a study of T cell repertoires in cytomegalovirus infection. Of note for this clonotype: The antigen is not known.

Each CDR3 protein gets one entry after TCRdb re-called the reads with MiXCR. The sample yields hundreds of thousands of distinct CDR3 sequences, 31% seen once. The V and J ends lost 3 bases and 5 bases, in that order; junction bases with no gene match: 7. Germline CDR1 reads MGHRA; CDR2 reads YSYEKL. The length of the CDR3 is 16 residues. The sample was cultured CD8+ T cells from PBMCs, taken from culture after CMV antigen stimulation. The receptor was isolated from a human donor in good health (CMV status not recorded). Some clones in this sample may be carry-over from other donors' samples. V is TRBV4-1 and J is TRBJ2-3; the match to TRBD2 covers 11 bases. In DNA, the CDR3 is TGCGCCAGCAGCCACATCATAGCGGGGGGGCAAGATACGCAGTATTTT. This sequence encodes CASSHIIAGGQDTQYF.